The sequence of this TCR beta chain was determined in a study of T cell responses to AZD1222 COVID-19 vaccine. TCRdb's table, derived via immunoSEQ multiplex PCR, lists solely in-frame clones and lacks some. The sample includes approximately 79,000 clones, 80% to 90% of them seen just once. A remark on this clone: Its antigen is unknown.

Germline assignment: CDR1 MDHEN and CDR2 SYDVKM. The CDR3 covers 14 residues. V trimming: 4 bases; J trimming: 1 base; junction bases outside the gene matches: 2. Study-wide results and caveats: Among spike-specific TCRs, nearly half reportedly target unmutated variant regions. The study found vaccine-associated CD4 TCRs spanning spike, dominant at 160-218 and 743-854. Two AZD1222 administrations were followed by greater Spike-specific TCR breadth and depth.

The receptor was derived from an adult in good health. This sample comprised peripheral blood, obtained on day 0 of AZD1222 vaccination. The V gene is TRBV28, the J gene TRBJ1-2, with TRBD1 identical over 8 bases. This CDR3 is CASSSGQGNYGYTF. The DNA of the CDR3 is TGTGCCAGCAGTTCCGGACAGGGTAACTATGGCTACACCTTC.